The present T cell receptor beta chain was sequenced within a study of regulatory T cells in long-lasting Graves disease. The authors built TCR beta libraries using iRepertoire HTBI primers and Arm-PCR of CDR3 regions. MiXCR was run by TCRdb on the multiplex PCR reads, yielding one entry per CDR3 protein. The table has about 340,000 distinct CDR3 sequences, 15% to 20% seen once. This clonotype showed up just a few times. CDR1 and CDR2 from the germline V gene are SGHRS and YFSETQ. The length of the CDR3 is 14 residues. V gave up 7 bases and J gave up 0 bases, with 8 bases separating them. Time point indicated: persistent/refractory GD, antithyroid drugs over 5 years with positive TRAb. RNA from PBMCs was the source of the TCR library.

Specimen: peripheral blood mononuclear cells (PBMCs), collected when the disease was refractory, from a patient treated with antithyroid drugs. The rearrangement joins TRBV5-1 to TRBJ2-6, with D uncertain. This TCR came from a female donor with Graves disease. In nucleotides, the CDR3 is TGCGCCAGCCAGGCGAGCTCTGGGGCCAACGTCCTGACTTTC. This sequence encodes CASQASSGANVLTF.